Listed below are T cell receptor beta chains from one sample, sequenced in a study of response to subunit inactivated influenza vaccine. Via MiXCR, TCRdb re-called the RT-PCR reads, giving one row per CDR3 protein. The repertoire holds 500,000 to 600,000 distinct CDR3 sequences, with over 9% as singletons. The data also belong to a second study, concerning T cells expressing NK-cell markers.

The sequenced sample was PBMCs from blood, obtained on the day of vaccination. All receptors come from a middle-aged man who received an inactivated influenza vaccine. CDR3s include the opening cysteine and the closing phenylalanine or tryptophan. A D gene is named only where the DNA matches it firmly. Part of the rows lack a size; the others show once, few, many or a class for expanded clones.

TRBV29-1,NA,TRBJ2-1,NA,TGCAGCGTTGAAGTTACAGGGGGAGGGCACAATGAGCAGTTCTTC,CSVEVTGGGHNEQFF
TRBV6-1,few,TRBJ1-2,TRBD1,TGTGCCAGCAGTGAATCAGGGGGGCTCTATGGCTACACCTTC,CASSESGGLYGYTF
TRBV7-2,NA,TRBJ2-3,NA,TGTGCCAGCAGCTTAAGTCCCCTCCGAACTAGTATAACGCAGTATTTT,CASSLSPLRTSITQYF
TRBV20-1,few,TRBJ2-5,TRBD2,TGCAGTCTACGGGGGGGGCAAGAGACCCAGTACTTC,CSLRGGQETQYF
TRBV11-2,NA,TRBJ2-5,TRBD2,TGTGCCAGCAGCTCCTTAGCGGGAGGGCCTCCTGAGACCCAGTACTTC,CASSSLAGGPPETQYF
TRBV29-1,many,TRBJ2-7,NA,TGCAGCGTTGTCCAGGGACCCGAGCAGTACTTC,CSVVQGPEQYF
TRBV6-1,few,TRBJ2-1,TRBD2,TGTGCCAGCAGTCCACGGACTAGCGGTGTTCTCAATGAGCAGTTCTTC,CASSPRTSGVLNEQFF
TRBV7-2,NA,TRBJ2-2,NA,TGTGCCAGCAGCCCTCGGGTGGGGACCAACACCGGGGAGCTGTTTTTT,CASSPRVGTNTGELFF
TRBV20-1,NA,TRBJ2-1,NA,TGCAGTGCTAGTGCCTCCTACAATGAGCAGTTCTTC,CSASASYNEQFF
TRBV9,many,TRBJ1-5,NA,TGTGCCAGCAGCGAAGGATTGAGCAATCAGCCCCAGCATTTT,CASSEGLSNQPQHF
TRBV12-3/TRBV12-4,NA,TRBJ2-3,TRBD2,TGTGCCAGCAGTCCCGGACTAGCGAGGACAGATACGCAGTATTTT,CASSPGLARTDTQYF
TRBV7-2,few,TRBJ1-2,NA,TGTGCCAGCAGCCGGAACAGGGACTCGAACTATGGCTACACCTTC,CASSRNRDSNYGYTF
TRBV20-1,NA,TRBJ2-1,NA,TGCAGTGCCTATCCCCAAAGGTTTAGTGAGCAGTTCTTC,CSAYPQRFSEQFF
TRBV5-1,NA,TRBJ2-2,TRBD2,TGCGCCAGCACATCACTAGCGGGGGGCGCGAACACCGGGGAGCTGTTTTTT,CASTSLAGGANTGELFF
TRBV20-1,few,TRBJ2-3,TRBD2,TGCAGTGCTAGGAGGCGGGGGGCGGTGGCAGATACGCAGTATTTT,CSARRRGAVADTQYF
TRBV29-1,NA,TRBJ2-3,TRBD1,TGCAGCGTTTCACCGGGACAGAGCACAGATACGCAGTATTTT,CSVSPGQSTDTQYF
TRBV5-1,few,TRBJ2-1,TRBD2,TGCGCCAGCAGCTTGATTTTGTCCGCGGCTAGCGGAAACAATGAGCAGTTCTTC,CASSLILSAASGNNEQFF
TRBV6-2/TRBV6-3,many,TRBJ1-2,TRBD1,TGTGCCAGCAGTGCTCTACGGACAGGGCTCTATGGCTACACCTTC,CASSALRTGLYGYTF
TRBV5-1,few,TRBJ2-1,TRBD1,TGCGCCAGCAGCCCTCGAATTAAAGACAGGGGGCTCTACAATGAGCAGTTCTTC,CASSPRIKDRGLYNEQFF
TRBV11-2,NA,TRBJ2-5,TRBD2,TGTGCCAGCAGCTTAGCCGGGATAGCGGGAGGATTAGAGACCCAGTACTTC,CASSLAGIAGGLETQYF
TRBV5-1,NA,TRBJ2-5,NA,TGCGCCAGTAGCCACACAGACCAAGAGACCCAGTACTTC,CASSHTDQETQYF
TRBV2,NA,TRBJ2-7,TRBD1,TGTGCCAGCAGGGCCGACAGGGGTAGCTCCTACGAGCAGTACTTC,CASRADRGSSYEQYF
TRBV6-1,few,TRBJ2-3,TRBD2,TGTGCCACCACGGCGGCGGGGGGTGCAGATACGCAGTATTTT,CATTAAGGADTQYF
TRBV15,few,TRBJ1-1,NA,TGTGCCACCAGCAGTACAATGGGGGTCGCTGAAGCTTTCTTT,CATSSTMGVAEAFF
TRBV2,NA,TRBJ1-5,NA,TGTGCCAGCAGTGAAGCTCAGCGAAGTCGGGGTCAGCCCCAGCATTTT,CASSEAQRSRGQPQHF
TRBV6-2/TRBV6-3,few,TRBJ2-7,NA,TGTGCCAGCAGTTACCCGGGACAAGGTCTGCCTTCCGAGCAGTACTTC,CASSYPGQGLPSEQYF
TRBV30,few,TRBJ2-2,TRBD1,TGTGCCTGGAGGGATCGGACAGGGTTTAACACCGGGGAGCTGTTTTTT,CAWRDRTGFNTGELFF
TRBV4-3,NA,TRBJ2-5,NA,TGCGCCAGCAGCCAAGCCCTAGGGGGGTGGGAGACCCAGTACTTC,CASSQALGGWETQYF
TRBV7-9,NA,TRBJ2-7,NA,TGTGCCAGCAGCGCGCAGATGAAAGTAAACGAGCAGTACTTC,CASSAQMKVNEQYF
TRBV6-1,many,TRBJ2-7,TRBD2,TGTGCCAGCAGGTCCAGCGGGGGGTACGAGCAGTACTTC,CASRSSGGYEQYF
TRBV2,many,TRBJ2-1,NA,TGTGCCAGCACCCCCGGGCGGTCGTCCTACAATGAGCAGTTCTTC,CASTPGRSSYNEQFF
TRBV7-9,NA,TRBJ2-7,TRBD2,TGTGCCAGCAGCATAACACCGGGACTAGGGGGATACGAGCAGTACTTC,CASSITPGLGGYEQYF
TRBV3-1,NA,TRBJ2-2,NA,TGTGCCAGCAGCCAAGGGCGGGGGAACACCGGGGAGCTGTTTTTT,CASSQGRGNTGELFF
TRBV5-5,few,TRBJ2-7,TRBD2,TGTGCCAGCAGCTTGAGCCTGCTAGCGGGAGTTACCTACGAGCAGTACTTC,CASSLSLLAGVTYEQYF
TRBV15,few,TRBJ2-7,NA,TGTGCCACCGGCCCTGAGCCCGGCTACGAGCAGTACTTC,CATGPEPGYEQYF
TRBV7-2,few,TRBJ2-2,NA,TGTGCCAGCAGCTTAGGAGGTGGTCTCAACACCGGGGAGCTGTTTTTT,CASSLGGGLNTGELFF
TRBV20-1,NA,TRBJ2-1,NA,TGCAGTGCTAGCAAACAGTCATGGACCAATGAGCAGTTCTTC,CSASKQSWTNEQFF
TRBV20-1,NA,TRBJ1-1,TRBD1,TGCAGTGCCAACGTAGGGGACAGGGGAAACACTTTCTTT,CSANVGDRGNTFF
TRBV7-2,few,TRBJ2-7,TRBD2,TGTGCCAGCAGCCCCTTTTTAAGCGGGAGTTCCTACGAGCAGTACTTC,CASSPFLSGSSYEQYF
TRBV6-2/TRBV6-3,many,TRBJ1-4,TRBD1,TGTGCCAGCAGTTATCCGGGACAGGGGGATGAAAAACTGTTTTTT,CASSYPGQGDEKLFF
TRBV9,few,TRBJ2-2,TRBD2,TGTGCCAGCAGCGTAGCGTCTAGCGGGCCGCGGGAGCTGTTTTTT,CASSVASSGPRELFF
TRBV4-1,NA,TRBJ2-3,TRBD2,TGCGCCAGCAGCCAACGGGGAGCGGGGGGGCTTTCAGATACGCAGTATTTT,CASSQRGAGGLSDTQYF
TRBV5-6,NA,TRBJ2-1,NA,TGTGCCAGCAGCTTGGCCGGGACAATCTACAATGAGCAGTTCTTC,CASSLAGTIYNEQFF
TRBV20-1,few,TRBJ1-3,TRBD1,TGCAGTGCTAGGGGGACAGGGGCCCACTCTGGAAACACCATATATTTT,CSARGTGAHSGNTIYF
TRBV30,NA,TRBJ1-3,TRBD1,TGTGCCTGGAGCCCGGGGACAGGAGGAAACACCATATATTTT,CAWSPGTGGNTIYF
TRBV7-2,few,TRBJ2-3,TRBD2,TGTGCCAGCAGCTCGACGAGGCTAGCGGCAGGGGATACGCAGTATTTT,CASSSTRLAAGDTQYF
TRBV29-1,few,TRBJ2-5,TRBD2,TGCAGCGTGGACGGGACTAGCGGGGCCGCGGAGACCCAGTACTTC,CSVDGTSGAAETQYF
TRBV29-1,NA,TRBJ2-5,NA,TGCAGCGTCCGAGGACCCGACCCTGGTTTGTCCCAGTACTTC,CSVRGPDPGLSQYF
TRBV10-3,many,TRBJ2-7,NA,TGTGCCATCAGTAGGTCCGCTCTTCAGTACTTC,CAISRSALQYF
TRBV11-2,NA,TRBJ2-3,NA,TGTGCCAGCAGCTTAGGTGACTGGACAGATACGCAGTATTTT,CASSLGDWTDTQYF
TRBV20-1,many,TRBJ1-2,NA,TGCAGTGCTAGCATGGGGGTTGGAAGTTACGAGGCTAACTATGGCTACACCTTC,CSASMGVGSYEANYGYTF
TRBV10-3,few,TRBJ2-3,TRBD1,TGTGCCATCAGTGGAGGGACAGGGAGCACAGATACGCAGTATTTT,CAISGGTGSTDTQYF
TRBV6-6,NA,TRBJ2-7,TRBD2,TGTGCCAGCAGACCCGGGGGGGCCGACGAGCATTACTTC,CASRPGGADEHYF
TRBV12-3/TRBV12-4,NA,TRBJ2-5,TRBD2,TGTGCCAGCAGTCTGGGACTAGCGCCGCAAAAGACCCAGTACTTC,CASSLGLAPQKTQYF